Listed below are T cell receptor beta chains from one sample, sequenced in a study of human T cells and chemical hapten exposure. Using its own MiXCR run on the RACE reads, TCRdb lists one record per CDR3 protein. The sample carries about 54,000 distinct CDR3 sequences, 9.9% recorded once. The sequences come from whole blood, collected in connection with sensitization to the hapten diphenylcyclopropenone (DPC). The receptors come from a woman aged 50 to 60 with alopecia areata. Some clones in this sample may be carry-over from other donors' samples. The CDR3 runs from the conserved cysteine through the conserved F or W. A D gene is named only where the DNA matches it firmly. Only part of the rows carry a size: once, few, many, or a class if the clone is expanded.

clone size: few
V gene: TRBV12-3/TRBV12-4
J gene: TRBJ2-3
D gene: TRBD2
CDR3 DNA: TGTGCCAGCAGTTGGGGACTAGCGGGTAGCACAGATACGCAGTATTTT
CDR3 protein: CASSWGLAGSTDTQYF

clone size: many
V gene: TRBV2
J gene: TRBJ1-1
D gene: TRBD1
CDR3 DNA: TGTGCCAGCGGAAGGGGGCGAACTGAAGCTTTCTTT
CDR3 protein: CASGRGRTEAFF

clone size: few
V gene: TRBV12-3/TRBV12-4
J gene: TRBJ2-6
D gene: -
CDR3 DNA: TGTGCCAGCAAGGAAGGGTCTGGGGCCAACGTCCTGACTTTC
CDR3 protein: CASKEGSGANVLTF

clone size: many
V gene: TRBV6-2/TRBV6-3
J gene: TRBJ1-2
D gene: -
CDR3 DNA: TGTGCCAGCAGGAGGTCGAACTATGGCTACACCTTC
CDR3 protein: CASRRSNYGYTF

clone size: many
V gene: TRBV6-2/TRBV6-3
J gene: TRBJ1-6
D gene: TRBD1
CDR3 DNA: TGTGCCAGCAGTTTCATTCCCGGACAGGATAATTCACCCCTCCACTTT
CDR3 protein: CASSFIPGQDNSPLHF

clone size: -
V gene: TRBV6-5
J gene: TRBJ2-7
D gene: TRBD1
CDR3 DNA: TGTGCCAGCAGTCGACAGGGTTTACCATCCTACGAGCAGTACTTC
CDR3 protein: CASSRQGLPSYEQYF

clone size: many
V gene: TRBV6-5
J gene: TRBJ2-2
D gene: -
CDR3 DNA: TGTGCCAGCAGTTACCTCCCCCAGGTGGCCGGGGAGCTGTTTTTT
CDR3 protein: CASSYLPQVAGELFF

clone size: -
V gene: TRBV7-2
J gene: TRBJ2-1
D gene: TRBD2
CDR3 DNA: TGTGCCAGCAGCTCTAGCGGGAGGGTCTACAATGAGCAGTTCTTC
CDR3 protein: CASSSSGRVYNEQFF

clone size: -
V gene: TRBV12-3/TRBV12-4
J gene: TRBJ1-2
D gene: TRBD1
CDR3 DNA: TGTGCCAGCAGTTTGTCAGGGGGTTTTCTCGCCTTC
CDR3 protein: CASSLSGGFLAF

clone size: -
V gene: TRBV18
J gene: TRBJ1-2
D gene: TRBD1
CDR3 DNA: TGTGCCAGCTCACCCTTGGACAGGGCTGAGAATGGCTACACCTTC
CDR3 protein: CASSPLDRAENGYTF

clone size: -
V gene: TRBV5-1
J gene: TRBJ2-1
D gene: -
CDR3 DNA: TGCGCCAGCAGCTCATTGATTACGAGGACCTCCTACAATGAGCAGTTCTTC
CDR3 protein: CASSSLITRTSYNEQFF

clone size: few
V gene: TRBV7-6
J gene: TRBJ2-2
D gene: -
CDR3 DNA: TGTGCCAGCAGCTGGGAGGGGGCGAACACCGGGGAGCTGTTTTTT
CDR3 protein: CASSWEGANTGELFF

clone size: -
V gene: TRBV3-1
J gene: TRBJ1-1
D gene: TRBD1
CDR3 DNA: TGTGCCAGCAGGGTTGGACAGGGGGCCACTGAAGCTTTCTTT
CDR3 protein: CASRVGQGATEAFF

clone size: -
V gene: TRBV20-1
J gene: TRBJ2-7
D gene: -
CDR3 DNA: TGCAGTGCTAGAGCGGAAAACTACGAGCAGTACTTC
CDR3 protein: CSARAENYEQYF

clone size: -
V gene: TRBV4-1
J gene: TRBJ2-2
D gene: -
CDR3 DNA: TGCGCCAGCAGCCAAGGGGGCTCCACCGGGGAGCTGTTTTTT
CDR3 protein: CASSQGGSTGELFF

clone size: many
V gene: TRBV5-1
J gene: TRBJ2-1
D gene: -
CDR3 DNA: TGCGCCAGCAAAACATACAATGAGCAGTTCTTC
CDR3 protein: CASKTYNEQFF

clone size: -
V gene: TRBV12-2
J gene: TRBJ1-1
D gene: -
CDR3 DNA: TGTGCAAGTCGCAAGCGAGCCGGGACAGGGGGCGGTACTGAAGCTTTCTTT
CDR3 protein: CASRKRAGTGGGTEAFF

clone size: -
V gene: TRBV14
J gene: TRBJ2-1
D gene: -
CDR3 DNA: TGTGCCAGCAGTCAACCCGGGACTGTATACAATGAGCAGTTCTTC
CDR3 protein: CASSQPGTVYNEQFF

clone size: few
V gene: TRBV5-6
J gene: TRBJ2-7
D gene: -
CDR3 DNA: TGTGCCAGCAGCTTCCGGTCCCCCTACGAGCAGTACTTC
CDR3 protein: CASSFRSPYEQYF

clone size: -
V gene: TRBV12-2
J gene: TRBJ1-2
D gene: -
CDR3 DNA: TGTGCAAGTCGCCTTGAGGGCAAACGGTCCCGCTTCTCCCCCGACTATGGCTACACCTTC
CDR3 protein: CASRLEGKRSRFSPDYGYTF

clone size: -
V gene: TRBV4-3
J gene: TRBJ1-4
D gene: -
CDR3 DNA: TGCGCCAGCAGCCAGGACCGACAGGAAGCTAATGAAAAACTGTTTTTT
CDR3 protein: CASSQDRQEANEKLFF

clone size: few
V gene: TRBV27
J gene: TRBJ2-7
D gene: -
CDR3 DNA: TGTGCCAGCAGTCCACGTGTAGGGTTTACCTACGAGCAGTACTTC
CDR3 protein: CASSPRVGFTYEQYF

clone size: many
V gene: TRBV6-5
J gene: TRBJ2-7
D gene: -
CDR3 DNA: TGTGCCAGCAGACGCCAATCAATGGGAGGAGTGGTGGAGCGGCAGTACTTC
CDR3 protein: CASRRQSMGGVVERQYF